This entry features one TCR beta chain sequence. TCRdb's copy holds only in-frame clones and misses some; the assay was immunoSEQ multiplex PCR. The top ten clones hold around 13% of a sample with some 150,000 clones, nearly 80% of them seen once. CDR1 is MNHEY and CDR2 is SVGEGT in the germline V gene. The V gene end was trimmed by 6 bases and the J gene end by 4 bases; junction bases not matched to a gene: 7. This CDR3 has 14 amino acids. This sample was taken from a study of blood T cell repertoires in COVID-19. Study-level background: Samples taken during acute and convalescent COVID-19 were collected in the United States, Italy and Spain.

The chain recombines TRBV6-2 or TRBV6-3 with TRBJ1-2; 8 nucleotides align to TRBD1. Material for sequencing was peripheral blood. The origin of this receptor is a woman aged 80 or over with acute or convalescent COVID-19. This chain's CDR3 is CASSYPDRGYGYTF. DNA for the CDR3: TGTGCCAGCAGCTATCCAGACAGGGGCTATGGCTACACCTTC.